This T cell receptor (beta chain) was documented in a study of blood T cell repertoires in COVID-19. Overall study: Some COVID-19 samples were acute and others convalescent; all came from the United States, Italy and Spain.

Germline CDR1 and CDR2: LNHDA and SQIVND (reference sequence). This CDR3 comprises 15 residues. Trimming cost V 6 bases and J 0 bases, with 11 bases left between them. Source study methods: Estimates of nucleated cell counts were drawn from the amplification of reference gene primers. Profiling relied on immunoSEQ multiplex PCR, and the TCRdb table lists in-frame clones only, not all of them. That table furnishes V, J and clone size, whereas the DNA furnished D and trimming. In the table there are hundreds of thousands of clones, roughly 82% of which are singletons. This sequence originates from a woman aged 65 to 85 with acute or convalescent COVID-19. Sample: peripheral blood. The chain combines TRBV19 with TRBJ1-4; unclear D gene. The CDR3 DNA sequence: TGTGCCAGTAGCCCCCAACAAGCAACTAATGAAAAACTGTTTTTT. Its protein is CASSPQQATNEKLFF.